The T cell receptor (beta chain) under discussion was sequenced for a study of blood T cells in healthy people across ages. Drawn from each donor were 8.5 to 10 milliliters of peripheral blood. This clonotype was recorded many times. PCR was performed a second time for roughly 7 to 11 cycles using a sample-barcoded 5' primer and a J-beta primer mix. TCRdb recomputed calls from the 5' RACE reads with MiXCR, one row per CDR3 protein. The sample carries over 950,000 distinct CDR3 sequences, roughly 51% recorded once. The source of this sequence is a woman between 55 and 75 years old in good health. What was sequenced was blood.

CDR3 sequence (DNA): TGCAGTGCTAGTGGGACTAGCGGGAGAAGCCATGAGCAGTTCTTC. Its translation is CSASGTSGRSHEQFF. This chain connects TRBV20-1 to TRBJ2-1, with 14 bases that match TRBD2. Germline-derived CDR1 and CDR2 are DFQATT and SNEGSKA (reference sequence). The CDR3 is 15 amino acids. With 3 bases clipped from V and 8 bases from J, the junction kept 6 bases outside the gene matches.